This TCR beta chain appears in the sequencing data of a study of T cell changes during pregnancy in multiple sclerosis (dated 2019 in TCRdb). Background on the whole study: Changes in the T cell repertoire over the course of pregnancy were examined in this study in women with multiple sclerosis.

The trim is 5 bases for V and 6 bases for J, with a gap of 16 bases between the germline ends. For CDR1 and CDR2, the germline V gene (reference sequence) lists LNHDA and SQIVND. The CDR3 contains 14 residues, cysteine and phenylalanine counted. The kept DNA is CDR3 alone, 42 bases in frame from the first base. The receptor library was made with the immunoSEQ multiplex PCR assay. TCRdb obtained this table from immuneACCESS and retained in-frame rearrangements with V and J assigned. These tables miss some clones; where compared with another copy, unresolved V genes account for less than half of the shortfall, and the remainder is unexplained. This sample is represented by about 23,000 clones; approximately 86% of them were singletons. Approximately 1.2% of the sample is in the top ten clones. In regard to this clone: The antigen it binds to is not known. Per-base quality was not reported, and no clone a single base away is much larger than it.

This receptor was obtained from a female donor in good health, enrolled as a control in a pregnancy study. Specimen: CD4+ T cells from peripheral blood mononuclear cells, collected in the first trimester of pregnancy. Recombination linked TRBV19 to TRBJ1-1, and TRBD1 may be the D gene, going by 5 matching bases. The CDR3 corresponds to CASSSQGGAAEAFF. The base sequence is TGTGCCAGTAGTTCCCAGGGTGGGGCCGCTGAAGCTTTCTTT.